This is a list of T cell receptor beta chains from one sample in a study of T cells in Graves' hyperthyroidism and ophthalmopathy. Each CDR3 protein is one row after TCRdb ran MiXCR on the multiplex PCR reads. The data show some 270,000 distinct CDR3 sequences, with roughly 13% seen just once and 7.9% held by the top ten. What was sequenced was blood. These receptors were collected from a woman in her thirties or forties with Graves' hyperthyroidism. Each CDR3 is given with its conserved first and last residue.

TRBV11-3	20	TRBJ2-3	CASSLSSSFLAGRHTDTQYF
TRBV2	13	TRBJ2-1	CASSDRWAQGQFF
TRBV5-5	14	TRBJ2-3	CASSLDRGTDTQYF
TRBV19	14	TRBJ1-1	CASRASHPSAEAFF
TRBV7-9	15	TRBJ2-1	CASSLLAEVYNEQFF
TRBV6-9	17	TRBJ2-5	CASSYDGTGGNQGTQYF
TRBV5-1	13	TRBJ2-4	CASSLTAKNIQYF
TRBV10-3	11	TRBJ1-2	CAISELSGYTF
TRBV20-1	16	TRBJ2-1	CSARDFGGRAGNEQFF
TRBV9	16	TRBJ1-1	CASSPPGTGENTEAFF
TRBV20-1	13	TRBJ2-1	CSASQGDYNEQFF
TRBV28	17	TRBJ2-7	CASSSPGLAGEYYEQYF
TRBV5-5	15	TRBJ2-3	CASSLGGIFTDTQYF
TRBV20-1	16	TRBJ2-3	CSASLAGGPFTDTQYF
TRBV27	13	TRBJ1-1	CASTAALSTEAFF
TRBV5-8	15	TRBJ2-1	CASSSPGLRNNEQFF
TRBV5-8	14	TRBJ2-7	CASITDPGGYEQYF
TRBV7-9	14	TRBJ2-2	CASSPRRGGGELFF
TRBV5-1	14	TRBJ2-2	CASNDRPNTGELFF
TRBV4-1	14	TRBJ2-2	CASSPYRGSGELFF
TRBV20-1	17	TRBJ2-1	CSARDTLAGGPGNEQFF
TRBV29-1	13	TRBJ2-5	CSVAGEYQETQYF
TRBV27	18	TRBJ2-2	CASTAGTSGRPDTGELFF
TRBV25-1	13	TRBJ1-1	CASRFGRETEAFF
TRBV20-1	15	TRBJ2-1	CSARASGSPYNEQFF
TRBV2	14	TRBJ1-2	CAGSKGTGNYGYTF
TRBV12-3/TRBV12-4	14	TRBJ1-5	CASSFLGANQPQHF
TRBV7-9	16	TRBJ2-1	CASSHYSGEAYNEQFF
TRBV27	14	TRBJ1-1	CASSPGGINTEAFF
TRBV28	11	TRBJ1-2	CASSLEGGYTF
TRBV5-6	18	TRBJ2-4	CASSLDGLAGVGKNIQYF
TRBV29-1	14	TRBJ1-6	CSVQSGSGDSPLHF
TRBV7-9	15	TRBJ2-3	CASSRNRDYTDTQYF
TRBV5-1	14	TRBJ1-1	CASSLFRGNTEAFF
TRBV19	13	TRBJ2-1	CASTGDGYNEQFF
TRBV19	16	TRBJ2-7	CASSIGSKRSSYEQYF
TRBV6-1	16	TRBJ2-7	CASTPLRDRGVYEQYF
TRBV24-1	14	TRBJ1-2	CATSDETGVYGYTF
TRBV5-6	19	TRBJ2-7	CASSLPRRLAGGISYEQYF
TRBV6-1	13	TRBJ2-5	CASSLQGFETQYF
TRBV11-3	14	TRBJ2-7	CASTNGTGLYEQYF
TRBV20-1	12	TRBJ2-7	CSGTRSSYEQYF
TRBV6-1	17	TRBJ2-2	CASSPTYSTGSEGELFF
TRBV6-1	14	TRBJ2-1	CASASGRAGNEQFF
TRBV2	12	TRBJ1-2	CASTRDSAGYTF